This is a list of T cell receptor beta chains from one sample in a study of molecular identifiers for immune sequencing clone quantification. One entry per CDR3 protein, called by TCRdb with MiXCR from the PCR reads. In the table there are under 600,000 distinct CDR3 sequences, around 25% of which are singletons. Sequencing input: naive CD8+ T cells from blood, with Jurkat cell RNA spiked in. Source of these receptors: a human donor in good health. Some libraries in this study had Jurkat cell RNA spiked in. Each CDR3 is given with its conserved first and last residue. D genes are given only for firm matches. Expanded clones are given a class, and other clones once, few, many or no size at all.

d_gene	abundance	v_gene	j_gene	CDR3aa	CDR3nt
.	.	TRBV5-3	TRBJ2-7	CASSPYEGPSYEQYF	TGTGCCAGCAGCCCGTACGAGGGACCCAGCTACGAGCAGTACTTC
.	.	TRBV11-2	TRBJ2-2	CASSQKAGTGELFF	TGTGCCAGCAGCCAGAAGGCAGGCACCGGGGAGCTGTTTTTT
TRBD1	few	TRBV7-9	TRBJ1-2	CASSFVVGGNYGYTF	TGTGCCAGCAGCTTTGTAGTAGGGGGCAACTATGGCTACACCTTC
.	many	TRBV4-3	TRBJ2-1	CASSHHARGGNNEQFF	TGCGCCAGCAGCCACCATGCGCGTGGAGGAAACAATGAGCAGTTCTTC
TRBD1	few	TRBV12-3/TRBV12-4	TRBJ2-5	CASSPGQAWGTQYF	TGTGCCAGCAGTCCCGGACAGGCCTGGGGGACCCAGTACTTC
.	.	TRBV20-1	TRBJ2-7	CRYRLADPYEQYF	TGCAGGTACCGGCTGGCGGACCCATACGAGCAGTACTTC
.	many	TRBV7-9	TRBJ1-1	CASTTGGTEAFF	TGTGCCAGCACCACAGGCGGGACTGAAGCTTTCTTT
TRBD1	.	TRBV7-2	TRBJ2-7	CASSFTGEVYEQYF	TGTGCCAGCAGCTTTACAGGGGAAGTCTACGAGCAGTACTTC
.	many	TRBV12-3/TRBV12-4	TRBJ2-3	CASISTDSDTQYF	TGTGCCAGCATCTCAACCGACAGCGATACGCAGTATTTT
TRBD1	.	TRBV28	TRBJ1-5	CASSFMGQNNQPQHF	TGTGCCAGCAGTTTTATGGGACAGAACAATCAGCCCCAGCATTTT
TRBD1	.	TRBV5-1	TRBJ2-7	CASRSTGQGLLYEQYF	TGCGCCAGCAGATCCACGGGACAGGGGCTTCTTTACGAGCAGTACTTC
.	.	TRBV4-1	TRBJ1-5	CASSRDRGTLFQPQHF	TGCGCCAGCAGCCGAGATCGGGGGACACTCTTCCAGCCCCAGCATTTT
TRBD1	few	TRBV6-2/TRBV6-3	TRBJ2-2	CASSELTGGTGELFF	TGTGCCAGCAGCGAGCTTACAGGGGGAACCGGGGAGCTGTTTTTT
.	.	TRBV19	TRBJ1-1	CASSISLNTEALF	TGTGCCAGTAGTATTAGTCTTAACACTGAAGCTCTCTTT
.	few	TRBV9	TRBJ2-3	CASSAPPGPVGTDTQYF	TGTGCCAGCAGCGCCCCGCCGGGTCCCGTAGGCACAGATACGCAGTATTTT
.	few	TRBV27	TRBJ2-7	CASSPQNRFGEQYF	TGTGCCAGCAGCCCACAAAACCGATTTGGCGAGCAGTACTTC
.	.	TRBV3-1	TRBJ2-5	CASSQDFSQFQETQYF	TGTGCCAGCAGCCAAGATTTTTCCCAGTTCCAAGAGACCCAGTACTTC
.	.	TRBV7-9	TRBJ1-6	CASSLYGENNSPLHF	TGTGCCAGCAGCTTATATGGGGAGAATAATTCACCCCTCCACTTT
.	few	TRBV6-2/TRBV6-3	TRBJ2-7	CASRLGRGEQYF	TGTGCCAGCAGGCTCGGACGGGGCGAGCAGTACTTC
TRBD2	.	TRBV7-9	TRBJ2-2	CASSLDGRAPATGELFF	TGTGCCAGCAGCTTAGACGGGAGGGCCCCAGCCACCGGGGAGCTGTTTTTT
.	few	TRBV27	TRBJ1-1	CASSLYGGLNTEAFF	TGTGCCAGCAGTTTATATGGGGGCCTGAACACTGAAGCTTTCTTT
.	.	TRBV20-1	TRBJ1-1	CSARVRAENTEAFF	TGCAGTGCTAGAGTTCGGGCAGAGAACACTGAAGCTTTCTTT
.	once	TRBV10-2	TRBJ2-3	CASSRVISRGREDTQYF	TGCGCCAGCAGTCGGGTTATTTCGCGGGGGCGTGAAGATACGCAGTATTTT
.	.	TRBV7-9	TRBJ2-1	CASSFPGSSYNEQFF	TGTGCCAGCAGCTTTCCGGGGAGCTCCTACAATGAGCAGTTCTTC
.	.	TRBV10-2	TRBJ2-7	CASRTGYKQYF	TGCGCCAGCAGAACGGGCTACAAGCAGTACTTC
TRBD1	few	TRBV7-9	TRBJ2-2	CASSPGQAPGELFF	TGTGCCAGCAGCCCAGGACAGGCCCCCGGGGAGCTGTTTTTT
.	.	TRBV14	TRBJ2-1	CASSVSYEQFF	TGTGCCAGCAGCGTAAGCTATGAGCAGTTCTTC
.	many	TRBV12-5	TRBJ2-5	CASGLWSAGTQETQYF	TGTGCTAGTGGTTTGTGGTCTGCGGGGACCCAAGAGACCCAGTACTTC
.	many	TRBV19	TRBJ2-3	CASSGAPYDTYTDTQYF	TGTGCCAGTAGTGGGGCACCATACGACACCTACACAGATACGCAGTATTTT
.	many	TRBV5-8	TRBJ2-5	CASSPEGLGGETQYF	TGTGCCAGCAGCCCCGAAGGACTAGGGGGAGAGACCCAGTACTTC
.	.	TRBV18	TRBJ1-1	CATKSDSMNTEAFF	TGTGCCACCAAGTCAGACAGCATGAACACTGAAGCTTTCTTT
.	.	TRBV2	TRBJ1-3	CASAGIGNTIYF	TGTGCTAGCGCGGGGATTGGAAACACCATATATTTT
.	few	TRBV21-1	TRBJ2-4	CASSRMGGGAVLAKNIQYF	TGTGCCAGCAGCAGAATGGGCGGGGGGGCCGTTTTGGCCAAAAACATTCAGTACTTC
.	many	TRBV27	TRBJ2-3	CASSLSQGAQRTDTQYF	TGTGCCAGCAGTTTATCTCAGGGAGCCCAACGCACAGATACGCAGTATTTT
.	.	TRBV4-1	TRBJ2-2	CASSQVVTTITGELFF	TGCGCCAGCAGCCAAGTTGTGACCACCATCACCGGGGAGCTGTTTTTT
.	few	TRBV28	TRBJ2-7	CASSLSGIDEQYF	TGTGCCAGCAGTTTATCCGGAATAGACGAGCAGTACTTC
TRBD2	.	TRBV27	TRBJ2-2	CASSGLAGANTGELFF	TGTGCCAGCAGCGGACTAGCGGGAGCGAACACCGGGGAGCTGTTTTTT
.	few	TRBV12-3/TRBV12-4	TRBJ1-5	CASSTTGTRPQHF	TGTGCCAGCAGCACAACAGGGACCCGGCCCCAGCATTTT
.	few	TRBV19	TRBJ2-7	CASSIGLGPTYEQYF	TGTGCCAGTAGTATAGGGCTAGGACCTACCTACGAGCAGTACTTC
.	few	TRBV4-3	TRBJ2-2	CASSLGRDLGGELFF	TGCGCCAGCAGCCTCGGCAGGGACTTGGGCGGGGAGCTGTTTTTT
TRBD2	many	TRBV7-9	TRBJ2-3	CASSSGLAGGPVVYTQYF	TGTGCCAGCAGCTCTGGACTAGCGGGGGGCCCGGTCGTGTATACGCAGTATTTT
TRBD1	many	TRBV19	TRBJ2-7	CASRTGSYEQYF	TGTGCCAGCAGGACAGGTTCCTACGAGCAGTACTTC
TRBD2	.	TRBV29-1	TRBJ2-7	CSVFSGDSYEQYF	TGCAGCGTCTTTAGCGGGGACTCCTACGAGCAGTACTTC
TRBD2	.	TRBV2	TRBJ2-7	CASSTDRTSGSYEQYF	TGTGCCAGCAGCACCGACAGGACTAGCGGGTCCTACGAGCAGTACTTC
.	.	TRBV9	TRBJ1-1	CAGSVGGNTEAFF	TGTGCCGGCAGCGTTGGGGGGAACACTGAAGCTTTCTTT
.	few	TRBV7-8	TRBJ2-1	CASSFFVYNEQFF	TGTGCCAGCAGCTTTTTCGTCTACAATGAGCAGTTCTTC
.	.	TRBV21-1	TRBJ2-7	CASSKVSLLSHEQYF	TGTGCCAGCAGCAAAGTCAGCTTGCTCTCCCACGAGCAGTACTTC
.	many	TRBV20-1	TRBJ2-7	CSAHQGYEQYF	TGCAGTGCCCATCAGGGATACGAGCAGTACTTC
TRBD1	.	TRBV20-1	TRBJ2-2	CSARVPGQGSGELFF	TGCAGTGCTAGAGTCCCGGGACAGGGGTCCGGGGAGCTGTTTTTT
.	few	TRBV15	TRBJ1-5	CATSRDRGAQPQHF	TGTGCCACCAGCAGAGATCGGGGGGCTCAGCCCCAGCATTTT
.	.	TRBV27	TRBJ1-4	CASSIVKDEKLFF	TGTGCCAGCAGTATAGTCAAGGATGAAAAACTGTTTTTT
TRBD1	few	TRBV5-6	TRBJ2-7	CASSEGQGRIYEQYF	TGTGCCAGCAGCGAAGGACAGGGGCGGATCTACGAGCAGTACTTC
TRBD1	many	TRBV14	TRBJ2-5	CASSRGQGAETQYF	TGTGCCAGCAGCCGGGGACAGGGGGCTGAGACCCAGTACTTC
.	.	TRBV3-1	TRBJ2-3	CASSYDTPWLDTQYF	TGTGCCAGCAGCTATGACACACCTTGGCTGGATACGCAGTATTTT
TRBD1	few	TRBV7-9	TRBJ1-4	CASSPGQAILLNTEKLFF	TGTGCCAGCAGCCCCGGACAGGCAATCTTGTTGAACACTGAAAAACTGTTTTTT
TRBD1	few	TRBV7-9	TRBJ1-4	CASSHRGLELFF	TGTGCCAGCAGCCACAGGGGGTTGGAACTGTTTTTT
TRBD2	.	TRBV4-2	TRBJ2-2	CASTGLAGNTGELFF	TGTGCCAGCACCGGACTAGCGGGGAACACCGGGGAGCTGTTTTTT
TRBD2	many	TRBV6-5	TRBJ2-3	CASSYSRTSGITDTQYF	TGTGCCAGCAGTTACTCGAGGACTAGCGGAATCACAGATACGCAGTATTTT
TRBD2	.	TRBV5-1	TRBJ2-1	CASSPRPGTSGGPSSYNEQFF	TGCGCCAGCAGCCCCCGGCCGGGTACTAGCGGGGGCCCGAGCTCCTACAATGAGCAGTTCTTC